This is a list of T cell receptor beta chains from one sample in a study of vaccination and CD4 T cells after COVID-19. The antigens these receptors bind are not known. MiXCR, applied by TCRdb to the PCR reads, yields one record per CDR3 protein. The sample lists just under 20,000 distinct CDR3 sequences; 48% were seen once. Sequencing was performed on CD4+ T cells from blood, cultured in vitro, taken after SARS-CoV-2 vaccination. The source is a human donor who had recovered from COVID-19. CDR3s include the opening cysteine and the closing phenylalanine or tryptophan. Each record gives: J gene, V gene, CDR3 protein.

TRBJ2-6,TRBV19,CASRDRQRSGANVLTF
TRBJ1-2,TRBV7-2,CASSLKGKANYGYTF
TRBJ2-5,TRBV7-2,CASSPGGQPQETQYF
TRBJ1-2,TRBV6-1,CASSVPGHIITGYTF
TRBJ1-6,TRBV20-1,CSARGTANSPLHF
TRBJ2-7,TRBV20-1,CSATDLLVYEQYF
TRBJ1-1,TRBV24-1,CATSDPRGRAFF
TRBJ2-3,TRBV7-2,CASSFGPATDTQYF
TRBJ1-5,TRBV2,CASSAGGRPQHF
TRBJ1-2,TRBV11-3,CASSLSVTGLHYGYTF
TRBJ2-7,TRBV20-1,CSARGGQGIFSYEQYF
TRBJ1-1,TRBV28,CASSFPSGRTEAFF
TRBJ1-6,TRBV7-2,CASRQSYNSPLHF
TRBJ2-7,TRBV20-1,CSGSGLAGGHEQYF
TRBJ1-6,TRBV6-1,CASSPGQGHSPLHF
TRBJ2-7,TRBV27,CASSWSGAPSAYEQYF
TRBJ2-1,TRBV20-1,CSARVLRLAGTYNEQFF
TRBJ2-7,TRBV2,CASSATGQNEQYF
TRBJ1-2,TRBV24-1,CATSDKDRLYGYTF
TRBJ2-7,TRBV6-1,CASSEARTRGYF
TRBJ1-2,TRBV7-8,CASSLVQVSYGYTF
TRBJ2-5,TRBV27,CASSFLSQETQYF
TRBJ2-1,TRBV11-1,CASSARAHYANEQFF
TRBJ1-1,TRBV12-3/TRBV12-4,CASRRDRGYTEAFF
TRBJ2-1,TRBV20-1,CSASQLVDEQFF
TRBJ2-5,TRBV5-1,CASSIGTSGAQETQYF
TRBJ1-1,TRBV7-2,CASSLYHGGNTEAFF
TRBJ2-5,TRBV10-3,CAISDGTSSRETQYF
TRBJ1-5,TRBV28,CASSFQGRGPQHF
TRBJ2-7,TRBV10-3,CASTGGTGAYEQYF
TRBJ1-2,TRBV19,CASSQTGGSHGYTF
TRBJ2-1,TRBV10-3,CAISGTGGNPNEQFF
TRBJ2-7,TRBV6-2/TRBV6-3,CASSYSDPTIYEQYF
TRBJ1-5,TRBV27,CASLPPSNQPQHF
TRBJ2-5,TRBV20-1,CSARDPGSGGPPQYF
TRBJ2-1,TRBV7-2,CASSLDLAGGGEQFF
TRBJ2-1,TRBV2,CASSRLAGPNEQFF
TRBJ1-1,TRBV10-3,CAISERQGEWAEAFF
TRBJ2-7,TRBV19,CASSITGDSYEQYF
TRBJ2-3,TRBV27,CASSLLSGRGPTDTQYF
TRBJ1-2,TRBV12-3/TRBV12-4,CASSSDRFNYGYTF